One sample yielded the 30 T cell receptor beta chains listed below, sequenced in a study of T cell changes during pregnancy in multiple sclerosis. Some clones are missing from TCRdb's copy, which holds only in-frame ones; the method was immunoSEQ multiplex PCR. This repertoire shows around 42,000 clones, about 92% found once; its top ten account for approximately 0.81%. The sample in question was CD4+ T cells from peripheral blood mononuclear cells, obtained in the third trimester of pregnancy. These receptors were taken from a female donor with multiple sclerosis, enrolled in a pregnancy study.

The CDR3 sequence is CASSLEPRRRKFF. The CDR3, as DNA: TGTGCCAGCAGCTTAGAACCGAGGAGGAGGAAGTTCTTC. V and J are TRBV7-9 and TRBJ2-1, with D perhaps TRBD2 (5 bases). This CDR3 comprises 13 residues. V lost 1 base, J lost 14 bases, and 15 bases lay in between. Germline V lookup: CDR1 SEHNR, CDR2 FQNEAQ (reference sequence).

The V call is TRBV11-2, the J call TRBJ1-4; 7 bases map to TRBD1. The ends lost 5 bases at V and 0 bases at J; junction bases unmatched: 6. The germline gives CDR1 SGHAT, CDR2 FQNNGV. The CDR3 covers 16 residues. CDR3: CASSVGTVATNEKLFF. The CDR3 DNA follows: TGTGCCAGCAGCGTAGGGACAGTTGCAACTAATGAAAAACTGTTTTTT.

This clone has only one observation. The chain combines TRBV10-3 with TRBJ2-2; TRBD2 might be the D (6 bases). From germline, CDR1 is ENHRY and CDR2 SYGVKD. CDR3 length equals 17 residues. V was clipped by 0 bases and J by 0 bases, with 11 bases between them. CDR3 sequence: CAISESLGLTNTGELFF. CDR3 bases: TGTGCCATCAGTGAGTCGTTAGGACTAACGAACACCGGGGAGCTGTTTTTT.

The chain carries TRBV7-3 and TRBJ2-1; 7 bases map to TRBD1. CDR3 length equals 15 residues. The J segment lost 6 bases and the V segment lost 4 bases, leaving 9 bases of the junction unmatched. CDR1 and CDR2 from the germline V gene are SGHTA and FQGTGA. This CDR3 reads CASSSRQGVRNEQFF. The CDR3 DNA sequence: TGTGCCAGCAGCTCTCGACAGGGAGTTCGCAATGAGCAGTTCTTC.

For the CDR3, the DNA is TGTGCCAGCAGTCCCCTATACGAGCAGTACTTC. This encodes CASSPLYEQYF. The rearrangement joins TRBV28 to TRBJ2-7; D not certain. The CDR3 is 11 residues long. V gave up 5 bases and J gave up 4 bases, with 6 bases separating them. The germline gives CDR1 MDHEN, CDR2 SYDVKM.

This clone was detected once. The chain is built from TRBV6-6 and TRBJ2-1; 8 bases line up with TRBD1. Germline trimming cut 1 base from V and 6 bases from J; bases unmatched to any gene: 5. This CDR3 comprises 15 residues. Germline V CDR1 and CDR2: MNHNY, SVGAGI (reference sequence). CDR3 in DNA: TGTGCCAGCAGTTACTTGACAGGGGAAGGCAATGAGCAGTTCTTC. Amino acids: CASSYLTGEGNEQFF.

This sequence joins TRBV4-1 and TRBJ2-3; 8 nucleotides align to TRBD2. Germline V CDR1 and CDR2: MGHRA, YSYEKL. This CDR3 spans 18 amino acids. The V and J ends lost 4 bases and 0 bases, in that order; junction bases with no gene match: 12. CDR3 nucleotide sequence: TGCGCCAGCAGCCGCCGACCCCGTAGCGGGGTAAGCACAGATACGCAGTATTTT. Encoded protein: CASSRRPRSGVSTDTQYF.

The V call is TRBV5-4, the J call TRBJ2-7; a weak D match, TRBD1 (5 bases). Germline V lookup: CDR1 SGHNT, CDR2 YYREEE (reference sequence). Trimming removed 6 bases at V and 3 bases at J, with 13 bases between. The CDR3 runs to 13 residues. This CDR3 reads CASKVIGDYEQYF. The CDR3 DNA is TGTGCCAGCAAGGTCATAGGGGACTACGAGCAGTACTTC.

The CDR3 sequence: CASRGGDTQYF. The CDR3 DNA sequence: TGTGCCAGTCGGGGGGGGGATACGCAGTATTTT. This rearrangement joins TRBV19 to TRBJ2-3; 8 bases match TRBD2. This CDR3 is built from 11 residues. With 8 bases clipped from V and 6 bases from J, the junction kept 1 base outside the gene matches. Germline CDR1 LNHDA, CDR2 SQIVND (reference sequence).

The chain combines TRBV10-3 with TRBJ2-7; possible D gene TRBD2, 5 bases. Germline values: CDR1 ENHRY, CDR2 SYGVKD. The CDR3 totals 12 residues. Trimming cost V 4 bases and J 6 bases, with 10 bases left between them. The CDR3 coding sequence is TGTGCCATCAGTGGGGAGTCTCTCGAGCAGTACTTC. Its protein is CAISGESLEQYF.

The rearrangement links TRBV6-5 to TRBJ1-1, with 8 nucleotides matching TRBD1. The CDR3 sequence is 14 residues long. V shed 7 bases, J shed 3 bases, and the junction held 7 bases outside the gene matches. Germline values: CDR1 MNHEY, CDR2 SVGAGI. CDR3 protein: CASTFDRGYTEAFF. In DNA, the CDR3 is TGTGCCAGCACCTTCGACAGGGGTTACACTGAAGCTTTCTTT.

The rearrangement links TRBV28 to TRBJ2-7; D may be TRBD1 (6 bases). The CDR3 is 14 amino acids. The V and J ends lost 5 bases and 4 bases respectively, with 15 bases between them. Germline V gene lookup returns CDR1 MDHEN and CDR2 SYDVKM. The CDR3 region has the DNA TGTGCCAGCAGTCCCCCGGACAGAGTGTACGAGCAGTACTTC. Its translation: CASSPPDRVYEQYF.

V usage is TRBV2 and J usage is TRBJ1-5; 8 bases map to TRBD1. Germline-derived CDR1 and CDR2 are SNHLY and FYNNEI. Trimming cost V 5 bases and J 2 bases; bases outside gene matches: 5. The CDR3 runs 15 residues. The CDR3 DNA sequence: TGTGCCAGCAGTCAGGGGGCGCGGGGCAATCAGCCCCAGCATTTT. Translation gives CASSQGARGNQPQHF.

The rearrangement joins TRBV11-2 to TRBJ1-2, with unresolved D. The germline V and J ends were trimmed by 3 bases and 3 bases, with 14 bases remaining between them. CDR1 and CDR2 (germline): SGHAT, FQNNGV. This CDR3 is built from 15 residues. The CDR3 here is CASSLAQNPYYGYTF. The CDR3 DNA reads TGTGCCAGCAGCTTGGCCCAAAATCCTTACTATGGCTACACCTTC.

The rearrangement joins TRBV7-9 to TRBJ1-2, with D perhaps TRBD1 (6 bases). The CDR3 sequence is 14 residues long. CDR1 is SEHNR and CDR2 is FQNEAQ in the germline V gene (reference sequence). Trimming left V 5 bases short and J 4 bases short, with 14 bases between. CDR3 sequence: CASSLRTEIYGYTF. For the CDR3, the DNA is TGTGCCAGCAGCCTTCGGACAGAAATCTATGGCTACACCTTC.

This clone was detected once. The chain couples TRBV6-6 to TRBJ2-5, with a possible D match to TRBD2 (5 bases). The CDR3 extends over 13 amino acids. Germline lookup yields CDR1 MNHNY and CDR2 SVGAGI (reference sequence). V was clipped by 8 bases and J by 5 bases, with 15 bases between them. The CDR3 spells CASFRAGLETQYF. CDR3 in DNA: TGTGCCAGCTTTAGGGCGGGCCTGGAGACCCAGTACTTC.

The chain couples TRBV7-9 to TRBJ1-3; D uncertain. V was cut by 5 bases and J by 0 bases, with 14 bases left in between. Germline assignment: CDR1 SEHNR and CDR2 FQNEAQ (reference sequence). The CDR3 totals 16 residues. The CDR3 nucleotides read TGTGCCAGCAGCCTAATGTTTGGGAGCTCTGGAAACACCATATATTTT. As protein: CASSLMFGSSGNTIYF. The variable domain in full, completed from reference TRBV7-9 and TRBJ1-3, reads DTGVSQNPRHKITKRGQNVTFRCDPISEHNRLYWYRQTLGQGPEFLTYFQNEAQLEKSRLLSDRFSAERPKGSFSTLEIQRTEQGDSAMYLCASSLMFGSSGNTIYFGEGSWLTVV.

This clone appeared a single time. This chain connects TRBV5-1 to TRBJ2-1; 12 bases are shared with TRBD2. The V and J ends lost 3 bases and 10 bases, in that order; junction bases with no gene match: 5. Germline V lookup: CDR1 SGHRS, CDR2 YFSETQ. The CDR3 contains 14 residues. DNA of the CDR3: TGCGCCAGCAGCTCGGGACTAGCGGGTCCAGAGCAGTTCTTC. It is translated as CASSSGLAGPEQFF.

This clone has only one observation. CDR3 coding DNA: TGTGCCAGCAGCGAGGCGGCAGCATCGATCTATGGCTACACCTTC. It is translated as CASSEAAASIYGYTF. The chain is built from TRBV5-4 and TRBJ1-2; no clear D gene. The V end was cut by 4 bases, the J end by 4 bases, with 17 bases between. The CDR3 consists of 15 residues. Germline loops: CDR1 SGHNT, CDR2 YYREEE (reference sequence).

The chain employs TRBV6-5 and TRBJ2-7, with 7 nucleotides matching TRBD2. Looked up from germline, CDR1 is MNHEY and CDR2 is SVGAGI. J was trimmed by 3 bases and V by 3 bases; bases with no gene match: 8. This CDR3 contains 15 residues. In DNA, the CDR3 is TGTGCCAGCAGTTATTCGGCGGGAGCCCTCTACGAGCAGTACTTC. This sequence encodes CASSYSAGALYEQYF.

The chain recombines TRBV4-1 with TRBJ2-5, with D possibly matching TRBD2 (5 bases). This CDR3 comprises 16 residues. CDR1 is MGHRA and CDR2 is YSYEKL in the germline V gene. V was trimmed by 0 bases and J by 1 base, leaving 12 bases between them. The CDR3 sequence is CASSQEPASGQETQYF. The CDR3 nucleotides are TGCGCCAGCAGCCAAGAACCCGCGAGCGGCCAAGAGACCCAGTACTTC.

J is TRBJ2-3 and V is TRBV5-1; 9 nucleotides agree with TRBD2. CDR3 length: 14 amino acids. Germline values: CDR1 SGHRS, CDR2 YFSETQ. V lost 3 bases, J lost 5 bases, and 4 bases stayed unmatched. DNA of the CDR3: TGCGCCAGCAGCTGGCGGGGGGGGGAAGATACGCAGTATTTT. Translating it yields CASSWRGGEDTQYF.

The V and J genes are TRBV10-3 and TRBJ2-7, with TRBD1 as a possible D gene (6 bases). Germline assignment: CDR1 ENHRY and CDR2 SYGVKD. CDR3 length: 13 amino acids. Trimming removed 0 bases from V and 6 bases from J, with 9 bases in between. Here the CDR3 DNA reads TGTGCCATCAGTGAGTCGGGACAATTCGAGCAGTACTTC. Translated, it gives CAISESGQFEQYF.

The CDR3 is CASSSGQGDGQPQHF. CDR3 sequence (DNA): TGCGCCAGCAGCTCGGGACAGGGGGACGGTCAGCCCCAGCATTTT. The chain employs TRBV5-1 and TRBJ1-5; 11 bases are a match to TRBD1. Germline V gene lookup returns CDR1 SGHRS and CDR2 YFSETQ. This CDR3 region has 15 residues. V was pared by 3 bases and J by 6 bases, with 5 bases of the junction left unmatched.

The J gene is TRBJ1-4, the V gene TRBV4-1; tentative D call: TRBD1 (6 bases). The germline CDR1 and CDR2 sequences are MGHRA and YSYEKL. The CDR3 loop spans 17 amino acids. Trimming stripped 4 bases from V and 3 bases from J, with 18 bases between. The CDR3 DNA is TGCGCCAGCAGCCTAAACCCTACAGGGACGGCTAATGAAAAACTGTTTTTT. Protein product: CASSLNPTGTANEKLFF.

The genes are TRBV28 and TRBJ1-2; 8 bases line up with TRBD1. Germline loops: CDR1 MDHEN, CDR2 SYDVKM. This CDR3 is 15 amino acids long. V lost 6 bases to trimming and J lost 4 bases; unmatched junction nucleotides: 10. CDR3 residues: CASSPLGQGAYGYTF. The CDR3 nucleotides are TGTGCCAGCAGCCCACTCGGACAGGGTGCCTATGGCTACACCTTC.

The V gene is TRBV11-2, the J gene TRBJ2-1, with 9 bases lining up with TRBD2. There are 15 residues in the CDR3. Trimming cost V 5 bases and J 7 bases; bases outside gene matches: 9. Germline V gives CDR1 SGHAT, CDR2 FQNNGV. CDR3 DNA sequence: TGTGCCAGCAGCCTCTGGCGGGAGGGCGGGAATGAGCAGTTCTTC. Its protein is CASSLWREGGNEQFF.

The V call is TRBV7-9, the J call TRBJ1-1; D call uncertain. Trimming removed 5 bases at V and 3 bases at J, with 4 bases between. This CDR3 is 11 amino acids long. Germline CDR1 reads SEHNR; CDR2 reads FQNEAQ (reference sequence). This chain's CDR3 is CASSRDTEAFF. The CDR3 DNA sequence: TGTGCCAGCAGCCGGGACACTGAAGCTTTCTTT.

The genes are TRBV6-6 and TRBJ1-5, with 7 bases identical to TRBD1. The CDR3 is made up of 15 amino acids. Germline V gene lookup returns CDR1 MNHNY and CDR2 SVGAGI (reference sequence). The junction had 3 bases not matched to a gene; V was cut back by 2 bases and J by 2 bases. CDR3 coding DNA: TGTGCCAGCAGTTACCCAGACAGGGGCAATCAGCCCCAGCATTTT. Encoded protein: CASSYPDRGNQPQHF.

By share, this clone ranks as medium-sized. The chain recombines TRBV28 with TRBJ1-1; D is unclear. This CDR3 region has 12 residues. Trimming shortened V by 3 bases and J by 1 base, and 3 bases separated the two germline ends. The germline CDR1 and CDR2 sequences are MDHEN and SYDVKM. CDR3 in amino acids: CASSFSNTEAFF. The CDR3 DNA reads TGTGCCAGCAGTTTCTCGAACACTGAAGCTTTCTTT.